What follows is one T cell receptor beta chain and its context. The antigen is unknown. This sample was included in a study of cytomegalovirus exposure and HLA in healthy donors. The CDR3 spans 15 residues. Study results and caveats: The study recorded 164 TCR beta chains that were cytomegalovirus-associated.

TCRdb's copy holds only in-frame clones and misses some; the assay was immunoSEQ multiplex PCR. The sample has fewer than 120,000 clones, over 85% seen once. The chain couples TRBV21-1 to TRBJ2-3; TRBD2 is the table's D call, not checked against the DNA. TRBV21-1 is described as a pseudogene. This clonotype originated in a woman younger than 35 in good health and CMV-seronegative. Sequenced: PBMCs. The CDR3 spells CASSKVAGVGDTQYF. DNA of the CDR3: TGTGCCAGCAGCAAAGTAGCGGGAGTGGGAGATACGCAGTATTTT.